The rows below give T cell receptor beta chains drawn from one sample of a study of identical twins. TCRdb reprocessed the 5' RACE reads via MiXCR and lists one record per CDR3 protein. The data contain around 220,000 distinct CDR3 sequences, over 12% of them singletons. Sequenced: memory (CD45RO+) T cells sorted from blood. The receptors stem from a woman younger than 30 in good health. Each CDR3 is given without its conserved first and last residue. Rows may omit the clone size; those that give it use once, few, many or a size class.

TRBV10-3	TRBJ2-5	few	AISQGTSGLRETQY
TRBV5-1	TRBJ2-6	many	ASSLGAGANVLT
TRBV7-2	TRBJ1-1	.	ASSLIQRNTEAF
TRBV20-1	TRBJ1-2	.	GGGVDYGYT
TRBV6-5	TRBJ2-5	.	ASSYGYLETQY
TRBV5-1	TRBJ2-1	.	ASSPRDRGEQF
TRBV7-9	TRBJ2-7	.	ASSPYASPYEQY
TRBV20-1	TRBJ1-2	few	SARLTEYGYT
TRBV9	TRBJ1-6	many	ASSVEDSYNSPLH
TRBV20-1	TRBJ2-5	.	SAIGTNGSSRQETQY
TRBV28	TRBJ1-5	many	ASSIQGVGPQH
TRBV27	TRBJ2-6	once	ASSPVSSGANVLT
TRBV29-1	TRBJ2-1	few	SVRGRTSGILSHNEQF
TRBV25-1	TRBJ1-4	few	ASSVGPTEKLF
TRBV20-1	TRBJ1-4	many	SARTTGSLNEKLF
TRBV7-9	TRBJ2-2	few	ASSFSGSFTGELF
TRBV12-3/TRBV12-4	TRBJ1-2	many	ASSLTGGYT
TRBV2	TRBJ2-7	.	ASITGLSSYEQY
TRBV4-2	TRBJ2-2	.	ASSQVSANTGELF
TRBV5-1	TRBJ2-1	.	ASSLGGGGIYEQF
TRBV20-1	TRBJ1-1	.	SATFGSAYTEAF
TRBV7-8	TRBJ1-5	.	ASSLGGDRVRQPQH
TRBV6-1	TRBJ2-7	few	ASSEDYWVEQY
TRBV20-1	TRBJ2-5	.	SARDILAGTGQY
TRBV20-1	TRBJ2-5	.	SGFDSSEETQY
TRBV5-1	TRBJ2-3	.	ASSVSDTQY
TRBV10-3	TRBJ2-3	.	AISEELGQGSTDTQY
TRBV9	TRBJ1-1	many	ASSRSTGQETF
TRBV6-5	TRBJ1-4	few	ASSYSWSGSEKLF
TRBV5-6	TRBJ2-7	few	ASKGLAASSYEQY
TRBV30	TRBJ2-3	few	AWSVGAGEADTQY
TRBV6-6	TRBJ2-6	.	ATRDPGANVLT
TRBV30	TRBJ2-6	.	ALTSGSSGANVLT
TRBV5-1	TRBJ1-5	.	ASSVGASSNQPQH
TRBV4-1	TRBJ2-1	few	ASRLGLAGNNEQF
TRBV29-1	TRBJ2-2	few	SVRRASSNTGELF
TRBV29-1	TRBJ2-6	.	SVEGLGANVLT
TRBV6-1	TRBJ1-2	.	ASSVQGEAYGYT
TRBV9	TRBJ2-2	.	ASSLWGTSDTGELF
TRBV9	TRBJ2-5	.	ASSPWGGLGETQY
TRBV12-3/TRBV12-4	TRBJ1-2	few	ASSSDPRTAYGYT
TRBV3-1	TRBJ2-7	.	ASSQSKGEQY
TRBV24-1	TRBJ2-2	many	ATSDPGQGFGELF
TRBV27	TRBJ2-7	.	GSTHRGSGLHYEQY
TRBV4-1	TRBJ2-3	.	ASSQGGQGLDTQY
TRBV10-1	TRBJ1-1	.	ASSERINSEAF
TRBV27	TRBJ2-7	few	ASTSIGDPSGEQY
TRBV9	TRBJ2-5	.	ASSVGQAGGETQY
TRBV2	TRBJ1-5	.	ASRPESVSGQPQH
TRBV5-1	TRBJ1-1	many	ASSSLVNTEAF
TRBV4-1	TRBJ2-1	.	ASSQVGAGGHNEQF
TRBV27	TRBJ2-7	.	ASRPPSGSLSYEQY
TRBV20-1	TRBJ2-4	few	SAGQTAKNIQY
TRBV19	TRBJ1-2	.	ASSPQGNGGYT